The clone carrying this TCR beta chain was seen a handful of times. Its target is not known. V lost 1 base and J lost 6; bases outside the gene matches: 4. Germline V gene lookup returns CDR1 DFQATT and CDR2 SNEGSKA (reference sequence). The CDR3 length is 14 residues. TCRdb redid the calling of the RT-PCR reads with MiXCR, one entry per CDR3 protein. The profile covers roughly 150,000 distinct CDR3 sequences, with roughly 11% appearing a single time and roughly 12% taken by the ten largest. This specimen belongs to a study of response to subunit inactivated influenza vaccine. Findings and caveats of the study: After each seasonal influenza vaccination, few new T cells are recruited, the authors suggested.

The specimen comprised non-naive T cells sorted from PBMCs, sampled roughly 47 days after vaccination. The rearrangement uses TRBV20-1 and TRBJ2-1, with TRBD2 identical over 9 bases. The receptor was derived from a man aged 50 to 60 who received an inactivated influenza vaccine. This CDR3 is CSARVASGINEQFF. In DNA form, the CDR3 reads TGCAGTGCTAGAGTGGCTAGCGGGATCAATGAGCAGTTCTTC.